This T cell receptor (beta chain) was recovered during a study of Ad26.COV2.S vaccination and SARS-CoV-2 variants. This sample's treatment: around 19 received Ad26.COV2.S at low or high dose, single or two shots; about 5 received placebo; per-sample allocation not given. Each sample was drawn 63 days after the first injection (of vaccine or placebo). Method: immunoSEQ multiplex PCR; TCRdb's copy keeps in-frame clones and lacks some. The sample records around 500,000 clones, 80% to 90% being singletons. J was trimmed by 6 bases and V by 2 bases; bases with no gene match: 0. Germline CDR1 reads SGHTA; CDR2 reads FQGTGA. The CDR3 loop spans 14 amino acids.

The sample in question was peripheral blood, obtained in a trial of Ad26.COV2.S vaccine versus placebo. This chain connects TRBV7-3 to TRBJ2-2, with 10 nucleotides matching TRBD2. The source is a person between 18 and 65 years old who received the Ad26.COV2.S COVID-19 vaccine or a placebo. Here the CDR3 reads CASSLLAGAGELFF. In DNA form, the CDR3 reads TGTGCCAGCAGCTTACTAGCGGGAGCCGGGGAGCTGTTTTTT.